Listed here are 18 T cell receptor beta chains from one sample, sequenced in a study of cytomegalovirus exposure and HLA in healthy donors (dated by TCRdb to the late 2010s). The protocol used for the library was the immunoSEQ multiplex PCR assay. For the multiplex PCR, a mixture combining 60 forward primers for TCR Vbeta segments and 13 reverse primers for TCR Jbeta segments was used. The table was pulled from immuneACCESS by TCRdb, which kept in-frame rearrangements only. Such tables lose some clones; where checked, under half of the loss comes from unresolved V genes, and the rest has no known cause. Across this sample there are some 25,000 clones, with roughly 79% seen only once. The ten largest clonotypes hold about 4.5% of the sample. Sequenced input: PBMCs. These receptor sequences come from a male donor in good health and CMV-seronegative.

The chain combines TRBV7-9 with TRBJ2-7; a possible D gene is TRBD1 (6 bases). The CDR3 totals 17 residues. The V gene's germline CDR1 is SEHNR and CDR2 FQNEAQ (reference sequence). Trimming stripped 4 bases from V and 0 bases from J, with 19 bases between. The CDR3 region is CASSSSSGVRGSYEQYF. CDR3 DNA sequence: TGTGCCAGCAGCTCAAGCTCAGGGGTTAGGGGCTCCTACGAGCAGTACTTC.

CDR3 nucleotide sequence: TGTGCCAGCAGTGAGCTACCAAGAGGGACTGAAGCTTTCTTT. Residues: CASSELPRGTEAFF. The rearrangement links TRBV6-1 to TRBJ1-1; no clear D gene. Between the trimmed V and J ends, which lost 3 bases and 5 bases, there was a span of 13 bases. Germline values: CDR1 MNHNS, CDR2 SASEGT. CDR3 length: 14 amino acids.

This chain connects TRBV27 to TRBJ1-2; 8 bases map to TRBD1. The J segment lost 2 bases and the V segment lost 1 base, leaving 3 bases of the junction unmatched. CDR1 is MNHEY and CDR2 is SMNVEV in the germline V gene (reference sequence). This CDR3 contains 15 residues. CDR3 sequence reads: CASSLLGQGNYGYTF. In nucleotides, the CDR3 is TGTGCCAGCAGTTTATTAGGACAGGGAAACTATGGCTACACCTTC.

The chain combines TRBV10-3 with TRBJ2-7, with 7 nucleotides matching TRBD2. The V segment lost 7 bases and the J segment 5 bases; nucleotides outside the gene matches: 17. The CDR3 is 16 amino acids. Germline CDR1 reads ENHRY; CDR2 reads SYGVKD. CDR3 bases: TGTGCCATCACCGAATGGGGGGGTTTCGTTGTCGACGAGCAGTACTTC. Amino acid sequence: CAITEWGGFVVDEQYF.

The rearrangement joins TRBV7-2 to TRBJ2-1, with 9 bases identical to TRBD1. V was pared by 1 base and J by 3 bases, with 1 base of the junction left unmatched. The CDR3 runs to 15 residues. Germline V gene sequence: CDR1 SGHTA, CDR2 FQGNSA. CDR3 coding DNA: TGTGCCAGCAGCTTAGAGACAGGGGGCTACAATGAGCAGTTCTTC. Translated: CASSLETGGYNEQFF.

V usage is TRBV5-1 and J usage is TRBJ2-5; TRBD2 matches at 12 bases. Germline V CDR1 and CDR2: SGHRS, YFSETQ. The CDR3 is made up of 15 amino acids. Trimming at V came to 3 bases and at J to 4 bases, leaving 4 bases not matched to a gene. Here the CDR3 reads CASSSSSGGGETQYF. Written as DNA, the CDR3 is TGCGCCAGCAGCTCCTCTAGCGGGGGGGGAGAGACCCAGTACTTC.

The chain has TRBV29-1 and TRBJ2-1, with D maybe TRBD2 (5 bases). This CDR3 spans 14 amino acids. The germline V gene encodes CDR1 SQVTM and CDR2 ANQGSEA. V gave up 4 bases and J gave up 0 bases, with 10 bases separating them. The CDR3, as DNA: TGCAGCGTTGGGGCCGGGATCTCCTACAATGAGCAGTTCTTC. Translation: CSVGAGISYNEQFF.

The genes are TRBV27 and TRBJ1-6, with 11 bases matching TRBD1. V dropped 2 bases and J dropped 9; count of bases not matched to a gene: 0. From germline, CDR1 is MNHEY and CDR2 SMNVEV (reference sequence). The CDR3 has 14 residues. The CDR3 nucleotides are TGTGCCAGCAGTTTAGGGACAGGGGGTTCACCCCTCCACTTT. Translated: CASSLGTGGSPLHF.

V and J are TRBV19 and TRBJ1-1, with TRBD1 as a possible D gene (6 bases). From germline, CDR1 is LNHDA and CDR2 SQIVND (reference sequence). The V and J ends lost 3 bases and 4 bases respectively, with 18 bases between them. The CDR3 sequence is 16 residues long. The CDR3 reads CASSIMKGEAPTEAFF. The CDR3 DNA sequence: TGTGCCAGTAGTATCATGAAGGGGGAAGCTCCCACTGAAGCTTTCTTT.

The chain is built from TRBV19 and TRBJ1-1, with 8 bases matching TRBD1. Germline CDR1 LNHDA, CDR2 SQIVND (reference sequence). CDR3 size: 14 residues. V trimming: 4 bases; J trimming: 4 bases; junction bases outside the gene matches: 5. This CDR3 reads CASSTGQGGTEAFF. CDR3 sequence (DNA): TGTGCCAGTAGTACCGGACAGGGAGGCACTGAAGCTTTCTTT. The full variable domain, completed using reference TRBV19 and TRBJ1-1, is DGGITQSPKYLFRKEGQNVTLSCEQNLNHDAMYWYRQDPGQGLRLIYYSQIVNDFQKGDIAEGYSVSREKKESFPLTVTSAQKNPTAFYLCASSTGQGGTEAFFGQGTRLTVV.

The chain couples TRBV19 to TRBJ2-5, with D maybe TRBD1 (6 bases). Germline V lookup: CDR1 LNHDA, CDR2 SQIVND (reference sequence). V was cut by 0 bases and J by 9 bases, with 14 bases left in between. The CDR3 consists of 14 residues. CDR3 region: CASSIEFNRVSQYF. The CDR3 region has the DNA TGTGCCAGTAGTATAGAGTTCAACAGGGTGTCCCAGTACTTC.

This sequence joins TRBV7-3 and TRBJ2-6, with TRBD1 as a possible D gene (6 bases). The CDR3 is 18 amino acids. Germline CDR1 and CDR2: SGHTA and FQGTGA. The ends were cut back, 4 bases at V and 0 bases at J, with 16 bases in the middle. The CDR3 loop is CASSSNRVLLSGANVLTF. The CDR3 region has the DNA TGTGCCAGCAGCTCCAACAGGGTACTCCTCTCTGGGGCCAACGTCCTGACTTTC.

The rearrangement links TRBV6-5 to TRBJ1-4; D is uncertain. The germline V gene has CDR1 MNHEY and CDR2 SVGAGI. The CDR3 totals 13 residues. The V end lost 5 bases, the J end lost 6 bases, and 10 bases lay between the germline ends. The CDR3 DNA reads as TGTGCCAGCAGTCGAAACGGGGATGAAAAACTGTTTTTT. The encoded protein is CASSRNGDEKLFF.

This clone was picked up one time. This chain uses TRBV13 with TRBJ2-2, with TRBD1 matching over 9 bases. The germline gives CDR1 PRHDT, CDR2 FYEKMQ (reference sequence). Trimming cost V 4 bases and J 2 bases; bases outside gene matches: 5. This CDR3 spans 16 amino acids. The CDR3 sequence: CASSWTGVSNTGELFF. CDR3 in DNA: TGTGCCAGCAGCTGGACAGGGGTCAGCAACACCGGGGAGCTGTTTTTT.

The rearrangement uses TRBV10-3 and TRBJ1-3; D perhaps matches TRBD1 (6 bases). Between the trimmed V and J ends, which lost 3 bases and 4 bases, there was a span of 13 bases. The CDR3 consists of 15 residues. CDR1 is ENHRY and CDR2 is SYGVKD in the germline V gene. CDR3 sequence: CAISELQGSGNTIYF. Written as DNA, the CDR3 is TGTGCCATCAGTGAATTACAGGGATCAGGAAACACCATATATTTT.

This rearrangement joins TRBV7-6 to TRBJ2-1, with D possibly being TRBD2 (5 bases). CDR1 is SGHVS, CDR2 FNYEAQ, per germline. This CDR3 has 15 amino acids. V lost 1 base, J lost 5 bases, and 12 bases lay in between. The CDR3 nucleotides read TGTGCCAGCAGCTTAGAACCGGGAACTAACAATGAGCAGTTCTTC. Its protein is CASSLEPGTNNEQFF.

The chain combines TRBV11-2 with TRBJ2-3; tentatively, D is TRBD2 (6 bases). There are 13 residues in the CDR3. The ends were cut back, 5 bases at V and 9 bases at J, with 15 bases in the middle. Germline assignment: CDR1 SGHAT and CDR2 FQNNGV. Written as DNA, the CDR3 is TGTGCCAGCAGCGCGAAGAGCGGGCAGACGCAGTATTTT. This gives the protein CASSAKSGQTQYF.

On this clone itself: In the same sample, other DNA sequences code for this CDR3. The J gene is TRBJ2-7, the V gene TRBV5-1, with D tentatively TRBD2 (6 bases). Germline V gene data show CDR1 as SGHRS and CDR2 as YFSETQ. The CDR3 extends over 16 amino acids. The V and J ends lost 4 bases and 5 bases respectively, with 22 bases between them. CDR3 bases: TGCGCCAGCAGCCTCAATTTGCTGGAGGGAGGAGACGAGCAGTACTTC. As protein: CASSLNLLEGGDEQYF.